This entry concerns a single TCR beta chain. Its specificity is not known. Central memory, naive, regulatory and stem cell-like memory CD4+ cells were sorted by CD45RO/CCR7/CD25/CD127/CD95/CD27. CDR3 length: 15 amino acids. CDR1 and CDR2 (germline): SGHTA, FQGTGA. The V gene lost 3 bases and the J gene lost 0 bases, with 9 bases spanning the gap. The data derive from a study of beta chain features in type 1 diabetes. On the study more broadly: Taken together, all samples contributed 107,917,701 examined sorted cells. The study's findings and limits: Among patients with Type 1 diabetes, TCRB CDR3s were moderately but significantly shorter in every one of the four CD4+ subsets. Short templates might get an advantage during PCR, and this would be equal in patients and controls.

Sequencing targeted expressed TCRB transcripts, as all isolated RNA had been reverse transcribed. Regulatory, naive and central memory T cell samples averaged approximately 3.5 million reads. The method was immunoSEQ multiplex PCR; TCRdb's version includes in-frame clones alone and lacks a portion of them. There are roughly 700,000 clones in the sample; roughly 12% occur only once, and approximately 0.022% lies in the top ten. The clonotype comes from a man aged 18 to 30 with type 1 diabetes. V usage is TRBV7-3 and J usage is TRBJ2-1; D unclear. Material for sequencing was naive CD4+ T cells from blood. The CDR3 bases are TGTGCCAGCAGCTTCACCACGAGCTCCTACAATGAGCAGTTCTTC. Translated, it gives CASSFTTSSYNEQFF.